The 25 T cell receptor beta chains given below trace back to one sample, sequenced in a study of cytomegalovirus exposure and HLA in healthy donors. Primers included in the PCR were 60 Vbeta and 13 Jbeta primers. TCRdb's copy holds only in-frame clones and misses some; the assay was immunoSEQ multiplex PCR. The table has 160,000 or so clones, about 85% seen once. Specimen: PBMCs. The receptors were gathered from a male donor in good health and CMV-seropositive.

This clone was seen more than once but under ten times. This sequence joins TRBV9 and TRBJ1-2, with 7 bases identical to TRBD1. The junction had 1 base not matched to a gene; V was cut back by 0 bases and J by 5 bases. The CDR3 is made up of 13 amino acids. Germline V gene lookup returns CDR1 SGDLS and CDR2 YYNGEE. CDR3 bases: TGTGCCAGCAGCGTAGAGGGACAGTATGGCTACACCTTC. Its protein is CASSVEGQYGYTF.

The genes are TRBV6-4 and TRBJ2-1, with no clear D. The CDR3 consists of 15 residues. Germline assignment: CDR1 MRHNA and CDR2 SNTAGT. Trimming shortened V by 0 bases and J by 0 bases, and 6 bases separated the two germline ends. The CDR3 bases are TGTGCCAGCAGTGACTCCCCTAGCTCCTACAATGAGCAGTTCTTC. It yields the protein CASSDSPSSYNEQFF.

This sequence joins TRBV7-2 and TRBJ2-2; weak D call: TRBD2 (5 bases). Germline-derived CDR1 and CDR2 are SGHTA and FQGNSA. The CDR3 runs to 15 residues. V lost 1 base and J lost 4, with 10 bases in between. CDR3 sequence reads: CASSLGGGGTGELFF. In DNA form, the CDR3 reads TGTGCCAGCAGCTTAGGAGGAGGAGGCACCGGGGAGCTGTTTTTT.

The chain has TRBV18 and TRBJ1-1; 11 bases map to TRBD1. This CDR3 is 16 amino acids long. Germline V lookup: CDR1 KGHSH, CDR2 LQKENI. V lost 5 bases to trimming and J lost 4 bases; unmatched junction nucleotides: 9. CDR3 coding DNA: TGTGCCAGCTCATTCGGACAGGGGGCAATTCGCACTGAAGCTTTCTTT. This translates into CASSFGQGAIRTEAFF.

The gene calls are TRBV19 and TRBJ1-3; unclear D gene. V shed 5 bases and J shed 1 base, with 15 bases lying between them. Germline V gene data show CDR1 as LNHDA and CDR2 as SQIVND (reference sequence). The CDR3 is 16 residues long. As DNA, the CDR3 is TGTGCCAGTAGTTTAGGAGCGGCGATATCTGGAAACACCATATATTTT. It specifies CASSLGAAISGNTIYF.

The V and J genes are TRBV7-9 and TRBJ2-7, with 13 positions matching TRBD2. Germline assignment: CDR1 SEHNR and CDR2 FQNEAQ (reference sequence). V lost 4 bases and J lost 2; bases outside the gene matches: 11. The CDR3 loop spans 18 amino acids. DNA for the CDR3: TGTGCCAGCAGCTCCGGACTAGCGGGAGCGAGGGTGCCCTACGAGCAGTACTTC. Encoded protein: CASSSGLAGARVPYEQYF.

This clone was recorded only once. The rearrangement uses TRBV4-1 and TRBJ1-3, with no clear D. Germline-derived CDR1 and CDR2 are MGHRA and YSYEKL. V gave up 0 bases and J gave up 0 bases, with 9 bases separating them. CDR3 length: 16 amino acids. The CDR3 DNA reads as TGCGCCAGCAGCCAAGAGGTCCTACGCTCTGGAAACACCATATATTTT. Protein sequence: CASSQEVLRSGNTIYF.

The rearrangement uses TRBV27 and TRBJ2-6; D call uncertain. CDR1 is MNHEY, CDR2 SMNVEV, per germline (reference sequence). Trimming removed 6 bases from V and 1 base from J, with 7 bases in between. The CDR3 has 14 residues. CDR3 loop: CASRRGSGANVLTF. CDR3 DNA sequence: TGTGCCAGCAGGAGAGGATCTGGGGCCAACGTCCTGACTTTC.

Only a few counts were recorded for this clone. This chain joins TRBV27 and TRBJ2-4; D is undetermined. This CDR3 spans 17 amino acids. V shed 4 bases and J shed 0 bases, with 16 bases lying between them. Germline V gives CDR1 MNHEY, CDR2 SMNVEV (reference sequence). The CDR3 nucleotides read TGTGCCAGCAGTTCCCTGGCCTCTCCGTTAGCCAAAAACATTCAGTACTTC. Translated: CASSSLASPLAKNIQYF.

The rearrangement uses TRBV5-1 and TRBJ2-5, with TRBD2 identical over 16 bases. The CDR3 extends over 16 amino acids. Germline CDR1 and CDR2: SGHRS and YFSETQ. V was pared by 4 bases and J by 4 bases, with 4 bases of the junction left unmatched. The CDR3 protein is CASSGGLAGGIETQYF. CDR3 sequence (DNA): TGCGCCAGCAGCGGGGGACTAGCGGGAGGGATAGAGACCCAGTACTTC. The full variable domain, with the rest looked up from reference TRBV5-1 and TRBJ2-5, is KAGVTQTPRYLIKTRGQQVTLSCSPISGHRSVSWYQQTPGQGLQFLFEYFSETQRNKGNFPGRFSGRQFSNSRSEMNVSTLELGDSALYLCASSGGLAGGIETQYFGPGTRLLVL.

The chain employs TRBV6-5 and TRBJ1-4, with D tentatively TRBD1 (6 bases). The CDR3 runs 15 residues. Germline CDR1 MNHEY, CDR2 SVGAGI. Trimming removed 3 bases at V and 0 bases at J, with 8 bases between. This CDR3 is CASSYRTATNEKLFF. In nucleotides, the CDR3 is TGTGCCAGCAGTTATAGGACAGCAACTAATGAAAAACTGTTTTTT.

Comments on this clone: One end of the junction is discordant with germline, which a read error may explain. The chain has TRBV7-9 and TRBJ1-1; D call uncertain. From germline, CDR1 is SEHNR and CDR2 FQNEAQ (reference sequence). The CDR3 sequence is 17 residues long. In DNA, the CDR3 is TGTTCCAGCAGACCTCGAGGGATTCTTGGATGGGGCACTGAAGCTTTCTTT. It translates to CSSRPRGILGWGTEAFF. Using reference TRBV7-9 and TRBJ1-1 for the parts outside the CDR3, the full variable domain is DTGVSQNPRHKITKRGQNVTFRCDPISEHNRLYWYRQTLGQGPEFLTYFQNEAQLEKSRLLSDRFSAERPKGSFSTLEIQRTEQGDSAMYLCSSRPRGILGWGTEAFFGQGTRLTVV.

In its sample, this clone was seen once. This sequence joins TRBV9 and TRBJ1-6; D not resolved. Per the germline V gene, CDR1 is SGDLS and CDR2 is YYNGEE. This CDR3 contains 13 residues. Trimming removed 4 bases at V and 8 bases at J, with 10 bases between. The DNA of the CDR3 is TGTGCCAGCAGCCGAGAGAGAGATTCACCCCTCCACTTT. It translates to CASSRERDSPLHF. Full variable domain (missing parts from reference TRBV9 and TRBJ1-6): DSGVTQTPKHLITATGQRVTLRCSPRSGDLSVYWYQQSLDQGLQFLIQYYNGEERAKGNILERFSAQQFPDLHSELNLSSLELGDSALYFCASSRERDSPLHFGNGTRLTVT.

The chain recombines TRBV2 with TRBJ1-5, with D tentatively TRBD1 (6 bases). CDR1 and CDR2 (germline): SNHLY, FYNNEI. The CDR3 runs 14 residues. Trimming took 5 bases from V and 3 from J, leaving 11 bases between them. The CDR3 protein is CASSKGDVNQPQHF. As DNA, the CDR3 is TGTGCCAGCAGTAAGGGGGATGTCAATCAGCCCCAGCATTTT.

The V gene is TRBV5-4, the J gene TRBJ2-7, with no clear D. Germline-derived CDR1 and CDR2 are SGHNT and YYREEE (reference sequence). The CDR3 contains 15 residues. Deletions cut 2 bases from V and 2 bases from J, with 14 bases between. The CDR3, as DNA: TGTGCCAGCAGCTTCCAACAGAATCCTACCTACGAGCAGTACTTC. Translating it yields CASSFQQNPTYEQYF. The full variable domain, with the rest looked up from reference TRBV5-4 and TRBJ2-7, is ETGVTQSPTHLIKTRGQQVTLRCSSQSGHNTVSWYQQALGQGPQFIFQYYREEENGRGNFPPRFSGLQFPNYSSELNVNALELDDSALYLCASSFQQNPTYEQYFGPGTRLTVT.

For the CDR3, the DNA is TGTGCCAGCAGCTTGGGCAGTAGCGGGCCCCTAGATACGCAGTATTTT. It yields the protein CASSLGSSGPLDTQYF. The V and J genes are TRBV5-4 and TRBJ2-3; TRBD2 matches at 7 bases. The CDR3 spans 16 residues. V trimming: 0 bases; J trimming: 5 bases; junction bases outside the gene matches: 9. Germline V gene lookup returns CDR1 SGHNT and CDR2 YYREEE (reference sequence).

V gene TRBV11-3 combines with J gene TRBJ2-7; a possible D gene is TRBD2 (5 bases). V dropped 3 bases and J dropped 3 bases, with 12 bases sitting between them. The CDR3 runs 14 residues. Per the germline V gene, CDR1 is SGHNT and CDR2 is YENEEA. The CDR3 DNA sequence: TGTGCCAGCAGCTTTCGCGAGGGCCTCTACGAGCAGTACTTC. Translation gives CASSFREGLYEQYF.

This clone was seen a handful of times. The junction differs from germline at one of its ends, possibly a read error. The CDR3 coding sequence is TGTGCCAGCAGTCTATGGACAGGGATGGGCAATCAGCCCCAGCATTTT. It yields the protein CASSLWTGMGNQPQHF. The chain recombines TRBV28 with TRBJ1-5; TRBD1 aligns across 8 bases. This CDR3 contains 16 residues. CDR1 and CDR2 from the germline V gene are MDHEN and SYDVKM.

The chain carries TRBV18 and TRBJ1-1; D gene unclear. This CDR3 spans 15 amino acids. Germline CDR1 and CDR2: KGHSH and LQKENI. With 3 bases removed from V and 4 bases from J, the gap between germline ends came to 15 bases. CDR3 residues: CASSPLQWSTTEAFF. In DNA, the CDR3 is TGTGCCAGCTCACCCCTACAGTGGTCAACCACTGAAGCTTTCTTT.

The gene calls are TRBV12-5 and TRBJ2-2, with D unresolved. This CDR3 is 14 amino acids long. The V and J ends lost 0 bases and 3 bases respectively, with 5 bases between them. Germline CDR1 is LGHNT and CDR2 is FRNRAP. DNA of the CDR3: TGTGCTAGTGGTTTGGTGGCAGACACCGGGGAGCTGTTTTTT. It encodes CASGLVADTGELFF.

For the CDR3, the DNA is TGTGCCAGCAGCGGCCAAATGAACACTGAAGCTTTCTTT. Its translation is CASSGQMNTEAFF. This chain connects TRBV11-3 to TRBJ1-1; D remains unclear. The CDR3 spans 13 residues. CDR1 is SGHNT, CDR2 YENEEA, per germline. V was pared by 5 bases and J by 0 bases, with 7 bases between.

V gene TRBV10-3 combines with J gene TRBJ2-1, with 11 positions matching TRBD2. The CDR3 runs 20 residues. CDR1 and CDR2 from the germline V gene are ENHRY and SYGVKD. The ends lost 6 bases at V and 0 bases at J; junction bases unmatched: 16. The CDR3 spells CAISVGQALAGGFSYNEQFF. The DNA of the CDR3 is TGTGCCATCAGCGTGGGACAAGCTCTAGCGGGAGGCTTCTCCTACAATGAGCAGTTCTTC.

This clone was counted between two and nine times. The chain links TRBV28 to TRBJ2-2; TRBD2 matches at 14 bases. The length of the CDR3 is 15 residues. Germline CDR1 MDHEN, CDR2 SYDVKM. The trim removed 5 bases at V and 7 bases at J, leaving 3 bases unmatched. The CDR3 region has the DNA TGTGCCAGCAGTGGACTAGCGGGAGGAGGCGGGGAGCTGTTTTTT. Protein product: CASSGLAGGGGELFF.

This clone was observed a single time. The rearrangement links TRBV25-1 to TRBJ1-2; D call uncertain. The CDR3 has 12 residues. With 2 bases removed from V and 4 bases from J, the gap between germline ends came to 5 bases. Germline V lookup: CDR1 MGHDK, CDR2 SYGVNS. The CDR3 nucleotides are TGTGCCAGCAGTGAACAGTTCTATGGCTACACCTTC. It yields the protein CASSEQFYGYTF.

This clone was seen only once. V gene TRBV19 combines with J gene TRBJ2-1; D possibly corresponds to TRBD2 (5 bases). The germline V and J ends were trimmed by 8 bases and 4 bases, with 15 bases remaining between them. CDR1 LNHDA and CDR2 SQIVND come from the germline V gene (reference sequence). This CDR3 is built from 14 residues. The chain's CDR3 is CASRGGGRYNEQFF. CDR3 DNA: TGTGCCAGTCGCGGAGGTGGCCGGTACAATGAGCAGTTCTTC.